The rows below give T cell receptor beta chains drawn from one sample of a study of beta chain features in type 1 diabetes. Repertoires were generated with immunoSEQ multiplex PCR, while TCRdb's copy carries only in-frame clones and drops some. Of roughly 350,000 clones listed, about 10% are singletons. Sequencing was done on a sample of central memory CD4+ T cells from blood. These receptors came from a young man with type 1 diabetes. Both conserved end residues are part of each CDR3. A D gene is named only where the DNA matches it firmly. Only part of the rows carry a size: once, few, many, or a class if the clone is expanded.

j_gene: TRBJ1-5
d_gene: NA
v_gene: TRBV20-1
len: 11
abundance: NA
CDR3nt: TGCAGTGCTAGTAACAATCAGCCCCAGCATTTT
CDR3aa: CSASNNQPQHF

j_gene: TRBJ1-4
d_gene: NA
v_gene: TRBV4-1
len: 14
abundance: once
CDR3nt: TGCGCCAGCAGCCCAAACCCGGGTAATGAAAAACTGTTTTTT
CDR3aa: CASSPNPGNEKLFF

j_gene: TRBJ2-5
d_gene: TRBD1
v_gene: TRBV6-1
len: 14
abundance: few
CDR3nt: TGTGCCTCAACGGACAGGGGAGGGGGCGAGACCCAGTACTTC
CDR3aa: CASTDRGGGETQYF

j_gene: TRBJ2-7
d_gene: NA
v_gene: TRBV18
len: 15
abundance: few
CDR3nt: TGTGCCAGCTCACCACCCGGTAGCGGAGCCTACGAGCAGTACTTC
CDR3aa: CASSPPGSGAYEQYF

j_gene: TRBJ2-7
d_gene: NA
v_gene: TRBV6-5
len: 13
abundance: NA
CDR3nt: TGTGCCAGCAGTGACCCCTCTGGCTACGAGCAGTACTTC
CDR3aa: CASSDPSGYEQYF

j_gene: TRBJ2-7
d_gene: NA
v_gene: TRBV2
len: 14
abundance: many
CDR3nt: TGTGCCAGCAGTGAGCGAGTGGGACTCTACGAGCAGTACTTC
CDR3aa: CASSERVGLYEQYF

j_gene: TRBJ1-4
d_gene: NA
v_gene: TRBV18
len: 13
abundance: many
CDR3nt: TGTGCCAGCTCACCCTCCGGACAGGAAAAACTGTTTTTT
CDR3aa: CASSPSGQEKLFF

j_gene: TRBJ2-1
d_gene: TRBD2
v_gene: TRBV28
len: 16
abundance: many
CDR3nt: TGTGCCAGCAGTTCCCTAGAAGCGGGAACCTACAATGAGCAGTTCTTC
CDR3aa: CASSSLEAGTYNEQFF

j_gene: TRBJ2-6
d_gene: TRBD2
v_gene: TRBV9
len: 15
abundance: few
CDR3nt: TGTGCCAGGGGGACTAGGGGGGCTGGGGCCAACGTCCTGACTTTC
CDR3aa: CARGTRGAGANVLTF

j_gene: TRBJ2-2
d_gene: TRBD1
v_gene: TRBV19
len: 16
abundance: NA
CDR3nt: TGTGCCAGTAGTTCCGGGACAGGGGGCAACACCGGGGAGCTGTTTTTT
CDR3aa: CASSSGTGGNTGELFF

j_gene: TRBJ2-7
d_gene: NA
v_gene: TRBV11-2
len: 12
abundance: few
CDR3nt: TGTGCCAGCAGCTTAGGAGGGGGCGAGCAGTACTTC
CDR3aa: CASSLGGGEQYF

j_gene: TRBJ2-2
d_gene: TRBD1
v_gene: TRBV11-3
len: 16
abundance: NA
CDR3nt: TGTGCCAGCAGCTTAGCGGGGACAGGGTACACCGGGGAGCTGTTTTTT
CDR3aa: CASSLAGTGYTGELFF

j_gene: TRBJ2-3
d_gene: NA
v_gene: TRBV7-2
len: 14
abundance: many
CDR3nt: TGTGCCAGCAGCTTCACGCGGTTGGCAGATACGCAGTATTTT
CDR3aa: CASSFTRLADTQYF

j_gene: TRBJ2-7
d_gene: TRBD2
v_gene: TRBV27
len: 17
abundance: few
CDR3nt: TGTGCCAGCAGTTTCAAATTTCCTAGCGGGCAAAGCTACGAGCAGTACTTC
CDR3aa: CASSFKFPSGQSYEQYF

j_gene: TRBJ2-2
d_gene: TRBD1
v_gene: TRBV19
len: 15
abundance: NA
CDR3nt: TGTGCCAGTAGTAAAAGCGGACAGGGAAACGGGGAGCTGTTTTTT
CDR3aa: CASSKSGQGNGELFF

j_gene: TRBJ2-1
d_gene: NA
v_gene: TRBV5-4
len: 12
abundance: NA
CDR3nt: TGTGCCAGCAGTCAGGACGGAAATGAGCAGTTCTTC
CDR3aa: CASSQDGNEQFF

j_gene: TRBJ1-2
d_gene: NA
v_gene: TRBV12-2
len: 15
abundance: few
CDR3nt: TGTGCAAGTCGCCTTCCCAGGGGGTCTAACTATGGCTACACCTTC
CDR3aa: CASRLPRGSNYGYTF

j_gene: TRBJ2-2
d_gene: NA
v_gene: TRBV18
len: 15
abundance: few
CDR3nt: TGTGCCAGCTCAACGATTAAGTCGAACACCGGGGAGCTGTTTTTT
CDR3aa: CASSTIKSNTGELFF

j_gene: TRBJ1-1
d_gene: NA
v_gene: TRBV6-5
len: 15
abundance: NA
CDR3nt: TGTGCCAGCAGTTACTCGGTACCCGGAGGCAGTGAAGCTTTCTTT
CDR3aa: CASSYSVPGGSEAFF

j_gene: TRBJ2-7
d_gene: NA
v_gene: TRBV28
len: 14
abundance: few
CDR3nt: TGTGCCAGCAGGACCTCAGGGAGCTCCTACGAGCAGTACTTC
CDR3aa: CASRTSGSSYEQYF

j_gene: TRBJ2-3
d_gene: TRBD2
v_gene: TRBV18
len: 16
abundance: NA
CDR3nt: TGTGCCAGCTCACCACCTTCCGGGAGGACCACAGATACGCAGTATTTT
CDR3aa: CASSPPSGRTTDTQYF

j_gene: TRBJ2-5
d_gene: NA
v_gene: TRBV7-2
len: 12
abundance: few
CDR3nt: TGTGCCAGCAGCCCGACAGGAGAGACCCAGTACTTC
CDR3aa: CASSPTGETQYF

j_gene: TRBJ2-1
d_gene: TRBD2
v_gene: TRBV11-1
len: 19
abundance: many
CDR3nt: TGTGCCAGCAGCTTAGAGGGGTCCGGGCTAGCGGGAGTTCACAATGAGCAGTTCTTC
CDR3aa: CASSLEGSGLAGVHNEQFF

j_gene: TRBJ1-1
d_gene: NA
v_gene: TRBV11-1
len: 13
abundance: many
CDR3nt: TGTGCCAGCAGCTTGCGACAGAACACTGAAGCTTTCTTT
CDR3aa: CASSLRQNTEAFF

j_gene: TRBJ1-4
d_gene: TRBD1
v_gene: TRBV5-8
len: 13
abundance: NA
CDR3nt: TGTGCCAGCAGCCCGGGACAGGGTGAAAAACTGTTTTTT
CDR3aa: CASSPGQGEKLFF

j_gene: TRBJ1-2
d_gene: NA
v_gene: TRBV2
len: 18
abundance: few
CDR3nt: TGTGCCAGCAGTGAAGCGCTTCACAGGGCCATCTATAACTATGGCTACACCTTC
CDR3aa: CASSEALHRAIYNYGYTF

j_gene: TRBJ2-2
d_gene: NA
v_gene: TRBV7-2
len: 15
abundance: NA
CDR3nt: TGTGCCAGCAGCTTAGGTGGAAGGGCGGCCGGGGAGCTGTTTTTT
CDR3aa: CASSLGGRAAGELFF

j_gene: TRBJ1-4
d_gene: NA
v_gene: TRBV30
len: 13
abundance: few
CDR3nt: TGTGCCCTCCCAGGTGGCGCAGGTGAAAAACTGTTTTTT
CDR3aa: CALPGGAGEKLFF

j_gene: TRBJ2-5
d_gene: TRBD1
v_gene: TRBV29-1
len: 16
abundance: NA
CDR3nt: TGCAGCGTTGAGACGCTACGGACAGGGGGAAAAGAGACCCAGTACTTC
CDR3aa: CSVETLRTGGKETQYF

j_gene: TRBJ2-1
d_gene: NA
v_gene: TRBV27
len: 15
abundance: many
CDR3nt: TGTGCCAGCAGTTTACAACAGGGTCCCTACAATGAGCAGTTCTTC
CDR3aa: CASSLQQGPYNEQFF

j_gene: TRBJ1-1
d_gene: NA
v_gene: TRBV18
len: 13
abundance: many
CDR3nt: TGTGCCAGCTCATCGGGAGAGAACACTGAAGCTTTCTTT
CDR3aa: CASSSGENTEAFF

j_gene: TRBJ2-3
d_gene: TRBD2
v_gene: TRBV30
len: 13
abundance: NA
CDR3nt: TGTGCCTGGAGTGTCGGGGGGTCAGATACGCAGTATTTT
CDR3aa: CAWSVGGSDTQYF

j_gene: TRBJ2-2
d_gene: NA
v_gene: TRBV5-1
len: 15
abundance: few
CDR3nt: TGCGCCAGCAGCTTTCTAGTGGCGGACACCGGGGAGCTGTTTTTT
CDR3aa: CASSFLVADTGELFF

j_gene: TRBJ1-3
d_gene: NA
v_gene: TRBV6-1
len: 16
abundance: NA
CDR3nt: TGTGCCAGCAGTGTATACGGGGAGTCGTTGGCGAACACCATATATTTT
CDR3aa: CASSVYGESLANTIYF

j_gene: TRBJ2-5
d_gene: TRBD2
v_gene: TRBV28
len: 20
abundance: few
CDR3nt: TGTGCCAGCAGTCCAAGGCCAGGAGCGGGAGGGCCCTCAGGGGGGAGGGCCCAGTACTTC
CDR3aa: CASSPRPGAGGPSGGRAQYF

j_gene: TRBJ2-7
d_gene: TRBD1
v_gene: TRBV19
len: 14
abundance: NA
CDR3nt: TGTGCCAGTCAGCCGGGACAGGGTTCCTCATGGCAGTACTTC
CDR3aa: CASQPGQGSSWQYF

j_gene: TRBJ2-7
d_gene: TRBD1
v_gene: TRBV19
len: 17
abundance: NA
CDR3nt: TGTGCCAGTAGTATAGATATCCGCCGACAGGGTACCTACGAGCAGTACTTC
CDR3aa: CASSIDIRRQGTYEQYF

j_gene: TRBJ1-1
d_gene: NA
v_gene: TRBV7-9
len: 14
abundance: many
CDR3nt: TGTGCCAGCAGCTTAGCTGGACAGTTGGCTGAAGCTTTCTTT
CDR3aa: CASSLAGQLAEAFF

j_gene: TRBJ1-5
d_gene: NA
v_gene: TRBV19
len: 15
abundance: NA
CDR3nt: TGTGCCAGTATTCCCCAGGACAGTAGCAATCAGCCCCAGCATTTT
CDR3aa: CASIPQDSSNQPQHF

j_gene: TRBJ2-3
d_gene: NA
v_gene: TRBV30
len: 13
abundance: NA
CDR3nt: TGTGCCTGGGCACCAGGGACTGCGGATACGCAGTATTTT
CDR3aa: CAWAPGTADTQYF

j_gene: TRBJ1-1
d_gene: TRBD1
v_gene: TRBV5-6
len: 13
abundance: few
CDR3nt: TGTGCCAGCAGCTCCCGAGACAGGGAGAAAGCTTTCTTT
CDR3aa: CASSSRDREKAFF

j_gene: TRBJ2-1
d_gene: TRBD2
v_gene: TRBV13
len: 12
abundance: many
CDR3nt: TGTGCCAGCGGACTAGCGGGAGGGGAGCAGTTCTTC
CDR3aa: CASGLAGGEQFF